This TCR beta chain was captured by sequencing in a study of cytomegalovirus exposure and HLA in healthy donors. Study summary: Genotyping showed roughly 81% of 398 donors falling in the Caucasian-associated ancestry cluster.

Study observations and caveats: In a later analysis, TCR association rates varied by HLA locus: DRB1 most, HLA-C fewest. Most TCRs appeared rarely, but some public TCRs recurred in many donors. The CMV antigen specificity of a few CMV-associated chains was confirmed through in vitro analysis.

PCR primers comprised 60 Vbeta and 13 Jbeta primers. Profiling relied on immunoSEQ multiplex PCR, and the TCRdb table lists in-frame clones only, not all of them. The sample yields about 200,000 clones, about four fifths seen once. Note on this clone: No antigen is known for it.

This TCR came from a man between 25 and 39 years old in good health and CMV-seronegative. Sequencing used PBMCs.

CDR3 nucleotide sequence: TGCGCCAGCAGCCACAGGGGTTCGGCTTCGACTAATGAAAAACTGTTTTTT. It is translated as CASSHRGSASTNEKLFF. This rearrangement joins TRBV4-1 to TRBJ1-4; maybe TRBD1 (6 bases). V was cut by 3 bases and J by 2 bases, with 16 bases left in between. Per germline, CDR1 MGHRA and CDR2 YSYEKL. The length of the CDR3 is 17 residues.